This T cell receptor beta chain was sequenced for a study of shared clonotypes between healthy human individuals. Overall study results and limits: Unshared clonotypes carried lower generation probabilities than those common to all four donors.

V was pared by 2 bases and J by 1 base, with 9 bases between. Germline-derived CDR1 and CDR2 are SGHNT and YYREEE (reference sequence). The CDR3 has 14 amino acids. Execution of the assay was at deep level. For every subset, genomic DNA was evenly distributed across several immunoSEQ plates. Libraries were prepared by immunoSEQ multiplex PCR; TCRdb keeps only in-frame clonotypes and omits some of them. This table holds about 2.4 million clones, approximately 93% found once. Comment on this clone: Its target is not known.

Memory CD4+ cells were the fraction left after CD45RA+ naive selection. This chain connects TRBV5-4 to TRBJ2-5, with a tentative D call TRBD1 (5 bases). This receptor was identified in a man in his late teens or twenties in good health. Some clones in this sample may be carry-over from other donors' samples. Sequenced input: naive CD4+ T cells from PBMCs. Described subset: CD45RA+ positively selected. CDR3 DNA: TGTGCCAGCAGCTTCCCAGGGATCCAAGAGACCCAGTACTTC. It encodes CASSFPGIQETQYF.